This T cell receptor beta chain comes out of a study of blood T cell repertoires in COVID-19. Some clones are missing from TCRdb's copy, which holds only in-frame ones; the method was immunoSEQ multiplex PCR. The data contain 150,000 to 200,000 clones, 80% to 85% of them singletons. This CDR3 is built from 16 residues. Germline values: CDR1 SGHNT, CDR2 YYREEE (reference sequence). The V end was cut by 4 bases, the J end by 5 bases, with 19 bases between. The V gene is TRBV5-4, the J gene TRBJ2-1; D is unclear. The sample taken for sequencing was peripheral blood. The TCR was taken from a woman aged 70 to 79 with COVID-19, enrolled during active disease. The CDR3 loop reads CASSPRPTSIHNEQFF. The CDR3 nucleotides read TGTGCCAGCAGCCCACGCCCCACTTCAATCCACAATGAGCAGTTCTTC.